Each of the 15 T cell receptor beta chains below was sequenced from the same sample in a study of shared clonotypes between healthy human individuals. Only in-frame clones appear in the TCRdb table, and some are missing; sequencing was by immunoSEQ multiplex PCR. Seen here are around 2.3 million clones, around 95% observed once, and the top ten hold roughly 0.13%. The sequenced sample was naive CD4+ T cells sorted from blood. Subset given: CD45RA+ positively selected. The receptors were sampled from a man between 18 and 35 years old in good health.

DNA for the CDR3: TGTGCCAGCAGTGTTTCCGGGACACCTGGAAACACCATATATTTT. Translation gives CASSVSGTPGNTIYF. The chain carries TRBV6-1 and TRBJ1-3; tentative D call: TRBD1 (6 bases). Germline-derived CDR1 and CDR2 are MNHNS and SASEGT. Trimming took 4 bases from V and 2 from J, leaving 12 bases between them. The CDR3 has 15 amino acids.

The CDR3 DNA is TGCGCCAGCGCCCGGACAGGGGCCCGGACCCTCACAGATACGCAGTATTTT. Residues: CASARTGARTLTDTQYF. V gene TRBV5-1 combines with J gene TRBJ2-3, with TRBD1 matching 9 bases. The CDR3 totals 17 residues. Germline-derived CDR1 and CDR2 are SGHRS and YFSETQ. V dropped 7 bases and J dropped 2; count of bases not matched to a gene: 14.

In DNA, the CDR3 is TGTGCCAGCACCCCTTCGGGGGTTAACTATGGCTACACCTTC. This codes for CASTPSGVNYGYTF. The chain combines TRBV7-2 with TRBJ1-2, with D possibly being TRBD1 (5 bases). The CDR3 is made up of 14 amino acids. Germline-derived CDR1 and CDR2 are SGHTA and FQGNSA. Trimming left V 7 bases short and J 1 base short, with 13 bases between.

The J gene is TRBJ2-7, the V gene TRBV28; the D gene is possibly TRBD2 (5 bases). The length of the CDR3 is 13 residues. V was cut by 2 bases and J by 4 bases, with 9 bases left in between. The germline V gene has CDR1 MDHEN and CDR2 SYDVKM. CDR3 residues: CASSLTPGYEQYF. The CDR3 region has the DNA TGTGCCAGCAGTTTAACCCCGGGATACGAGCAGTACTTC.

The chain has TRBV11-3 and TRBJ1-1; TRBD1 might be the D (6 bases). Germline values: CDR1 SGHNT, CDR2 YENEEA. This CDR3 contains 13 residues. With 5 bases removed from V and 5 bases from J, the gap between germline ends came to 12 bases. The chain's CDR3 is CASSGDTGTEAFF. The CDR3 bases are TGTGCCAGCAGCGGGGACACGGGGACTGAAGCTTTCTTT.

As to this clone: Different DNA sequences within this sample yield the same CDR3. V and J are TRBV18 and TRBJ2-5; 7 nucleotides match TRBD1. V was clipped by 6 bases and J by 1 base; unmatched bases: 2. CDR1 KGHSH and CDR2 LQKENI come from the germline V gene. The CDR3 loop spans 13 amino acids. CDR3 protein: CASSGQLQETQYF. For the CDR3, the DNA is TGTGCCAGCTCGGGACAGCTCCAAGAGACCCAGTACTTC.

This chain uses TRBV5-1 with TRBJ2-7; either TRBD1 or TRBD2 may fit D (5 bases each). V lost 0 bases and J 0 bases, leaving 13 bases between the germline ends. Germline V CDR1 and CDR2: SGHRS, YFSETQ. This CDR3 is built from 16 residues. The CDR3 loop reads CASSLGGGRSSYEQYF. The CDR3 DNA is TGCGCCAGCAGCTTGGGGGGCGGGCGCAGCTCCTACGAGCAGTACTTC.

CDR3 bases: TGTGCCAGCAGCTTAGCGGGATGGGGAAGGAAAGAGACCCAGTACTTC. Its translation is CASSLAGWGRKETQYF. J is TRBJ2-5 and V is TRBV7-9; D not resolved. Trimming stripped 0 bases from V and 3 bases from J, with 14 bases between. The CDR3 has 16 residues. From germline, CDR1 is SEHNR and CDR2 FQNEAQ (reference sequence).

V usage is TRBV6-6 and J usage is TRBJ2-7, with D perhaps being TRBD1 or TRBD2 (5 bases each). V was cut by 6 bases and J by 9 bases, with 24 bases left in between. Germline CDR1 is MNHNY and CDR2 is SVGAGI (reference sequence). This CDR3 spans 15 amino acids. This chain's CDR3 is CASSRGQGRNDAQYF. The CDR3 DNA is TGTGCCAGCAGCCGAGGGCAGGGAAGAAATGACGCGCAGTACTTC.

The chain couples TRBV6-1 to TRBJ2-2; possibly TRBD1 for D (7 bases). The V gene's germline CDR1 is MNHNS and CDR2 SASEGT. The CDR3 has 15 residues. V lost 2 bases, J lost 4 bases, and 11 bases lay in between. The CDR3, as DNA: TGTGCCAGCAGTGAAAGGAGGGGGCTCACCGGGGAGCTGTTTTTT. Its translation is CASSERRGLTGELFF.

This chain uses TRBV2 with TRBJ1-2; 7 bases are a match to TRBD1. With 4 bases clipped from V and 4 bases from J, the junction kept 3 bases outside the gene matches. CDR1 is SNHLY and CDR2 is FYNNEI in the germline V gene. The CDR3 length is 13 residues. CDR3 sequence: CASSAGQVYGYTF. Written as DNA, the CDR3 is TGTGCCAGCAGTGCCGGACAGGTCTATGGCTACACCTTC.

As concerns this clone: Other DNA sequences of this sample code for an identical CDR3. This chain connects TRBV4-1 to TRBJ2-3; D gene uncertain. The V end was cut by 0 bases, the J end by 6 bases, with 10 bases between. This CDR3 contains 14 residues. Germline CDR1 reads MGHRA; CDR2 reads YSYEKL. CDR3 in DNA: TGCGCCAGCAGCCAAGAGGGTGGACGGGATACGCAGTATTTT. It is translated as CASSQEGGRDTQYF.

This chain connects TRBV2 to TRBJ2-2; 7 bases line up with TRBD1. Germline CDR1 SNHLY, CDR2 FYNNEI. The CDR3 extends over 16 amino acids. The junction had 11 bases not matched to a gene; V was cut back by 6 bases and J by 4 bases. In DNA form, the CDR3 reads TGTGCCAGCAGCGATATTCGACAGGGAATCACCGGGGAGCTGTTTTTT. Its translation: CASSDIRQGITGELFF.

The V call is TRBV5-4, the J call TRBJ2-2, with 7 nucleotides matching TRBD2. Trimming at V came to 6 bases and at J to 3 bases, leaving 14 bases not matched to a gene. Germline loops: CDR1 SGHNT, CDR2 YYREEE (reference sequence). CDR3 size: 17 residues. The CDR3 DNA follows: TGTGCCAGCAACCCCTCACGGGCTAGCGGTTACACCGGGGAGCTGTTTTTT. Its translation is CASNPSRASGYTGELFF.

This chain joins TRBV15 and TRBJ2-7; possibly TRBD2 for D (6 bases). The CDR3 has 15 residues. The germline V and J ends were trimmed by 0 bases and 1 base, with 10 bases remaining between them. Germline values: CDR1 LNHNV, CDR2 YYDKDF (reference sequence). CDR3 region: CATSRDGGRSYEQYF. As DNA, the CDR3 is TGTGCCACCAGCAGAGATGGGGGGAGATCCTACGAGCAGTACTTC.